A selection of T cell receptor beta chains follows, all from one sample in a study of T cell responses to AZD1222 COVID-19 vaccine. The table came from immunoSEQ multiplex PCR; TCRdb's copy has only in-frame clones and leaves some out. This sample has around 110,000 clones, with around 92% found just once. Source: peripheral blood, taken 28 days after the second AZD1222 dose. The source is an adult who received the AZD1222 COVID-19 vaccine. Each CDR3 is given with its conserved first and last residue. The D gene is left open where the match is weak. Clone size, where shown, is once, few, many, or a class for clones that have expanded.

TRBJ1-2 | TRBV5-4 | . | TRBD1 | CASSLAGDSAYGYTF | TGTGCCAGCAGCTTGGCCGGGGACAGTGCTTATGGCTACACCTTC
TRBJ1-1 | TRBV28 | . | TRBD1 | CASSVTGVGSLEAFF | TGTGCCAGCAGTGTTACAGGGGTAGGTTCTCTTGAAGCTTTCTTT
TRBJ2-7 | TRBV11-2 | . | TRBD1 | CASSLDPGGFEQYF | TGTGCCAGCAGCTTAGACCCAGGGGGCTTCGAGCAGTACTTC
TRBJ2-3 | TRBV5-6 | . | TRBD2 | CASSLAVGLAGGYTDTQYF | TGTGCCAGCAGCTTGGCCGTCGGACTAGCGGGGGGGTACACAGATACGCAGTATTTT
TRBJ2-7 | TRBV5-1 | . | . | CASSLGPGQGPTYEQYF | TGCGCCAGCAGCTTGGGTCCGGGTCAGGGCCCCACCTACGAGCAGTACTTC
TRBJ2-1 | TRBV5-1 | . | . | CASSSMRLSKNNNEQFF | TGCGCCAGCAGCTCCATGCGACTGAGTAAGAACAACAATGAGCAGTTCTTC
TRBJ2-5 | TRBV19 | once | . | CASSIVGIQETQYF | TGTGCCAGTAGTATAGTTGGGATCCAAGAGACCCAGTACTTC
TRBJ1-2 | TRBV5-8 | . | . | CASSGQGHYGYTF | TGTGCCAGCAGCGGGCAGGGGCACTATGGCTACACCTTC
TRBJ2-7 | TRBV19 | . | . | CASSMQGGTYEQYF | TGTGCCAGTAGTATGCAGGGGGGGACCTACGAGCAGTACTTC
TRBJ2-5 | TRBV10-1 | . | . | CASSVTPQPLQETQYF | TGCGCCAGCAGTGTGACACCCCAGCCACTCCAAGAGACCCAGTACTTC
TRBJ1-3 | TRBV11-2 | . | . | CASSLSRSGNTIYF | TGTGCCAGCAGCTTATCACGCTCTGGAAACACCATATATTTT
TRBJ1-5 | TRBV19 | . | TRBD1 | CASSISPTGGNQPQHF | TGTGCCAGTAGTATCAGCCCGACAGGGGGCAATCAGCCCCAGCATTTT
TRBJ2-2 | TRBV6-2/TRBV6-3 | few | . | CASSYSWLRGELFF | TGTGCCAGCAGTTACTCTTGGCTACGGGGGGAGCTGTTTTTT
TRBJ2-7 | TRBV30 | . | . | CAWSEGVPYEQYF | TGTGCCTGGAGCGAGGGAGTTCCCTACGAGCAGTACTTC
TRBJ1-1 | TRBV28 | . | . | CASSLDQMNTEAFF | TGTGCCAGCAGTTTAGACCAGATGAACACTGAAGCTTTCTTT
TRBJ2-7 | TRBV21-1 | . | . | CASSKENRGKPGLAVKSSYEQYF | TGTGCCAGCAGCAAAGAGAACAGGGGAAAACCGGGACTAGCGGTTAAAAGCTCCTACGAGCAGTACTTC
TRBJ1-4 | TRBV28 | . | . | CASSAGWATNEKLFF | TGTGCCAGCAGTGCCGGGTGGGCAACTAATGAAAAACTGTTTTTT
TRBJ1-5 | TRBV7-8 | . | . | CASSLDRAHQPQHF | TGTGCCAGCAGCTTAGACAGGGCCCATCAGCCCCAGCATTTT
TRBJ1-1 | TRBV12-3/TRBV12-4 | . | . | CASSLVGNTEAFF | TGTGCCAGCAGTTTAGTTGGGAACACTGAAGCTTTCTTT
TRBJ2-1 | TRBV5-1 | . | . | CASSGKPYNEQFF | TGCGCCAGCAGTGGAAAACCCTACAATGAGCAGTTCTTC
TRBJ1-1 | TRBV7-2 | . | . | CASSPGIHTEAFF | TGTGCCAGCAGCCCAGGAATCCACACTGAAGCTTTCTTT
TRBJ2-3 | TRBV9 | . | . | CASSTISTDTQYF | TGTGCCAGCAGCACCATAAGCACAGATACGCAGTATTTT
TRBJ1-1 | TRBV7-8 | . | TRBD1 | CASSPRDSQMNTEAFF | TGTGCCAGCAGCCCCCGGGACAGTCAAATGAACACTGAAGCTTTCTTT
TRBJ2-3 | TRBV19 | . | . | CASSMRGSTDTQYF | TGTGCCAGTAGTATGCGGGGTAGCACAGATACGCAGTATTTT
TRBJ1-4 | TRBV5-4 | . | TRBD1 | CASSSKGTGGFRANEKLFF | TGTGCCAGCAGCTCTAAGGGGACAGGGGGCTTTAGAGCTAATGAAAAACTGTTTTTT
TRBJ2-7 | TRBV3-1/TRBV3-2 | once | . | CASSQGAQGWYEQYF | TGTGCCAGCAGCCAAGGGGCACAGGGTTGGTACGAGCAGTACTTC
TRBJ2-7 | TRBV5-1 | . | TRBD1 | CASSLVQGAGEQYF | TGCGCCAGCAGCTTGGTTCAGGGGGCGGGAGAGCAGTACTTC
TRBJ2-6 | TRBV19 | . | . | CASSPTGAGANVLTF | TGTGCCAGTAGTCCCACGGGAGCCGGGGCCAACGTCCTGACTTTC
TRBJ2-3 | TRBV21-1 | . | . | CASSLQARHTDTQYF | TGTGCCAGCAGCCTACAAGCGAGACACACAGATACGCAGTATTTT
TRBJ2-5 | TRBV6-5 | . | . | CASSRTYQETQYF | TGTGCCAGCAGTCGGACGTACCAAGAGACCCAGTACTTC
TRBJ2-7 | TRBV4-3 | . | TRBD2 | CASSQLGLADYEQYF | TGCGCCAGCAGCCAACTGGGACTAGCGGACTACGAGCAGTACTTC
TRBJ1-5 | TRBV28 | . | TRBD1 | CASSSRGQFNSNQPQHF | TGTGCCAGCAGTTCAAGGGGACAGTTCAATAGCAATCAGCCCCAGCATTTT
TRBJ1-1 | TRBV30 | . | TRBD1 | CAWSVGRGRGNTEAFF | TGTGCCTGGAGTGTAGGCAGGGGGCGCGGGAACACTGAAGCTTTCTTT
TRBJ2-7 | TRBV15 | . | TRBD2 | CATSFEGAGAGYEQYF | TGTGCCACCAGCTTCGAGGGAGCGGGGGCGGGATACGAGCAGTACTTC
TRBJ1-4 | TRBV5-1 | . | . | CASSFGGRNNEKLFF | TGCGCCAGCAGCTTTGGCGGTAGAAATAATGAAAAACTGTTTTTT
TRBJ2-3 | TRBV12-5 | . | TRBD2 | CASAPGLAGLADTQYF | TGTGCTAGTGCCCCGGGACTAGCGGGATTGGCAGATACGCAGTATTTT
TRBJ1-1 | TRBV19 | . | . | CASKGSDSHWRYTEAFF | TGTGCCAGTAAAGGTAGCGACAGCCACTGGCGGTACACTGAAGCTTTCTTT
TRBJ2-2 | TRBV6-5 | once | TRBD2 | CASNLAGGQTGELFF | TGTGCCAGCAATCTAGCGGGGGGGCAAACCGGGGAGCTGTTTTTT
TRBJ1-5 | TRBV30 | . | . | CAWSRSGERQPQHF | TGTGCCTGGAGTCGGTCAGGAGAAAGACAGCCCCAGCATTTT
TRBJ1-2 | TRBV30 | . | . | CAGGGLGGYTF | TGTGCCGGAGGAGGCTTAGGTGGCTACACCTTC
TRBJ1-1 | TRBV19 | . | TRBD1 | CASSIGGTDTEAFF | TGTGCCAGTAGTATAGGAGGGACAGACACTGAAGCTTTCTTT
TRBJ2-1 | TRBV7-2 | . | . | CASSLSVTEQFF | TGTGCCAGCAGCTTATCTGTTACTGAGCAGTTCTTC
TRBJ1-2 | TRBV19 | . | . | CASSIRPANYGYTF | TGTGCCAGTAGTATTCGTCCGGCCAACTATGGCTACACCTTC
TRBJ2-7 | TRBV30 | . | . | CAWSVVRARYEQYF | TGTGCCTGGAGTGTCGTTAGGGCCAGGTACGAGCAGTACTTC
TRBJ1-1 | TRBV20-1 | . | . | CSASLGPGAGTEAFF | TGCAGTGCTAGTTTGGGCCCGGGGGCGGGAACTGAAGCTTTCTTT
TRBJ1-2 | TRBV6-5 | . | TRBD1 | CASSLTGGGYGYTF | TGTGCCAGCAGCTTAACAGGGGGTGGATATGGCTACACCTTC
TRBJ1-1 | TRBV4-1 | . | . | CASSGGVTGDEAFF | TGCGCCAGCAGCGGCGGGGTTACTGGCGATGAAGCTTTCTTT
TRBJ2-3 | TRBV5-4 | . | TRBD2 | CASSLGLAGSRDTQYF | TGTGCCAGCAGCTTGGGGCTAGCGGGGTCGCGGGATACGCAGTATTTT
TRBJ2-7 | TRBV19 | . | . | CASSIDPRQRYEQYF | TGTGCCAGTAGTATAGATCCTCGGCAGCGGTACGAGCAGTACTTC
TRBJ1-3 | TRBV5-1 | . | TRBD1 | CASSFDREFSGNTIYF | TGCGCCAGCAGCTTCGACAGGGAATTTTCTGGAAACACCATATATTTT